This paragraph reports one T cell receptor (beta chain). Generation of the TCR library employed RNA extracted from PBMCs. TCRdb used MiXCR to reprocess the reads, holding one entry per CDR3 protein. The table has about 640 distinct CDR3 sequences, 58% seen once. This entry belongs to a study of regulatory T cells in long-lasting Graves disease. The source material was peripheral blood mononuclear cells (PBMCs), sampled with antithyroid drug treatment, in newly diagnosed or persistent Graves disease (not recorded which). This TCR derives from a female donor with Graves disease.

CDR3 DNA sequence: TGTGCCAGCAGTGATCACAGGGACGAGACCCAGTACTTC. Translated: CASSDHRDETQYF. This chain joins TRBV2 and TRBJ2-5, with D perhaps matching TRBD1 (6 bases). CDR3 length: 13 amino acids. The V gene's germline CDR1 is SNHLY and CDR2 FYNNEI. V was trimmed by 3 bases and J by 5 bases, leaving 10 bases between them.